The present TCR beta chain was sequenced within a study of T cells after posttransplantation cyclophosphamide (dated by TCRdb to 2015 to 2016). In terms of the full investigation: T cell repertoire reconstitution was tracked by TRB sequencing after myeloablative bone marrow transplantation in which posttransplantation cyclophosphamide was used as GVHD prophylaxis. Samples from a few dozen PTCy-treated patients and under 20 related bone marrow donors of those patients were subjected to antigen receptor sequencing. Blood from all 35 or so PTCy patients with 1-year posttransplant specimens was subjected to TRB sequencing. Up to 3 additional blood samples from 2 to 5.2 years after transplant were also TRB-sequenced in 3 patients, as was pretransplant blood from a handful of patients. Because TRA and TRB clonality correlated tightly in eight or nine samples, later TCR analyses were limited to TRB. Public TRB sequences were compared against a database of over 3,500 sequences linked to responses to pathogens, tumor antigens, self-antigens and alloantigens.

What the study reported, not specific to this receptor: Across roughly 48 patients, TRB clonality was highly associated with recipient CMV seropositivity and CMV reactivation, and diversity in PTCy patients was similar to diversity in CNI/methotrexate controls. The TRB repertoires of T cells infiltrating skin or the GI tract showed only limited overlap with the TRB repertoires found in blood. Donor-recipient similarity was low at 1-2 months but rose over the first year, and later blood repertoires were often dominated by donor CD8+ memory clones.

TRB sequencing used genomic DNA with the immunoSEQ assay at survey resolution or the hsTCRB kit. The published analysis was carried out like this. The immunoSEQ software was used for initial read processing, and the LymphoSeq R package was used for repertoire analyses. Clonality was calculated as 1 minus normalized Shannon entropy, and the Gini coefficient was also calculated for each TRB dataset. To infer phenotypes in unsorted samples, TRB sequences from sorted subsets of the recipient or donor were mapped onto the unsorted samples of the same recipient. TCRdb mirrors the immuneACCESS table, restricted to in-frame sequences. Some clones are absent from its copies; in checked studies, under half trace to an unresolved V gene, and the reason for the others is unknown. V, J and clone size derive from that table, while D and trimming were established from the DNA sequence. This sample has fewer than 13,000 clones, none of them a singleton. The ten top clones hold about 15% of the sample.

This clone was observed at least ten times. Its antigen remains unidentified. The sample holds no much larger clone one base away, and base qualities are not on file. CDR1 SNHLY and CDR2 FYNNEI are derived from the germline V gene. Taken from cysteine to phenylalanine, the CDR3 has 16 residues. Of the read, only the CDR3 DNA is kept; its 48 bases are in frame from base 1. V and J lose 2 bases and 7 bases, and a span of 20 bases separates them. The treatment or condition tag for this specimen amounts to: high-dose cyclophosphamide on days +3 and +4 as single-agent GVHD prophylaxis. For conditioning, the PTCy patients got busulfan and fludarabine, then a related or unrelated marrow graft, followed by cyclophosphamide on days +3 and +4. The PTCy-treated patients were drawn from a prospective, multi-institutional clinical trial. Peripheral blood and bone marrow mononuclear cells were isolated by Ficoll-Hypaque density centrifugation and were cryopreserved.

Sequenced material: PBMCs, taken after allogeneic stem cell transplant with posttransplant cyclophosphamide. The sequence was collected from a female patient aged 35-55 years who received an allogeneic stem cell transplant from a related donor, was CMV-positive, and had no GVHD. Because of the transplant, the T cells may be the graft donor's rather than the patient's own. The V gene is TRBV2 and the J gene is TRBJ2-5, with TRBD1 as a weak D call on 7 bases. The bases read TGTGCCAGCAGTGAAAGTAGGAGGGGGCCGGTAGGGACCCAGTACTTC. Its translation reads: CASSESRRGPVGTQYF.